A single sample gave rise to the 15 T cell receptor beta chains below, sequenced in a study of T cells after yellow fever vaccination. One entry per CDR3 protein, called by TCRdb with MiXCR from the 5' RACE reads. The sample carries around 360,000 distinct CDR3 sequences, 11% recorded once. The sequencing here drew on PBMCs, taken on the day of the first yellow fever vaccination. The origin of the receptors is a man between 18 and 29 years old who received the YFV17D yellow fever vaccine.

In this sample, this clonotype turned up a few times. The chain employs TRBV7-2 and TRBJ1-3; D possibly corresponds to TRBD1 (6 bases). Trimming cost V 6 bases and J 4 bases, with 16 bases left between them. This CDR3 spans 15 amino acids. CDR1 and CDR2 from the germline V gene are SGHTA and FQGNSA. In DNA form, the CDR3 reads TGTGCCAGCAGTTGGGGGGGCGCGGGAGGAAACACCATATATTTT. As protein: CASSWGGAGGNTIYF.

This clonotype was picked up a small number of times. The chain has TRBV5-4 and TRBJ2-3, with 9 bases identical to TRBD2. V lost 10 bases and J lost 5; bases outside the gene matches: 14. Germline CDR1 reads SGHNT; CDR2 reads YYREEE (reference sequence). The CDR3 totals 15 residues. The CDR3 spells CAYPPAGGAGDTQYF. DNA of the CDR3: TGTGCCTACCCCCCGGCGGGGGGGGCAGGAGATACGCAGTATTTT.

The sample holds a few counts of this clonotype. The J gene is TRBJ2-1, the V gene TRBV6-5, with D unclear. The CDR3 is 15 amino acids. Germline V CDR1 and CDR2: MNHEY, SVGAGI. V lost 0 bases and J 8 bases, leaving 14 bases between the germline ends. The CDR3 sequence: CASSYSVTGTDEQFF. The DNA for the CDR3 is TGTGCCAGCAGTTACTCGGTCACGGGTACGGATGAGCAGTTCTTC.

This clonotype was seen a few times. The chain joins TRBV7-3 to TRBJ2-1; D perhaps matches TRBD2 (5 bases). Trimming cost V 1 base and J 10 bases, with 11 bases left between them. Germline CDR1 is SGHTA and CDR2 is FQGTGA. The CDR3 has 13 amino acids. As DNA, the CDR3 is TGTGCCAGCAGCTTAAACCGGGGTGAGGAGCAGTTCTTC. It codes for CASSLNRGEEQFF.

This clonotype was picked up a small number of times. This chain connects TRBV7-2 to TRBJ1-2; perhaps TRBD1 as D (5 bases). The CDR3 is made up of 12 amino acids. Germline V gene sequence: CDR1 SGHTA, CDR2 FQGNSA. Trimming stripped 5 bases from V and 5 bases from J, with 9 bases between. The CDR3 sequence: CASSLPGYGYTF. Written as DNA, the CDR3 is TGTGCCAGCAGCCTGCCAGGGTATGGCTACACCTTC.

This clonotype was counted at least ten times. The V gene is TRBV2, the J gene TRBJ1-5, with D tentatively TRBD1 (5 bases). CDR1 and CDR2 (germline): SNHLY, FYNNEI. V was clipped by 1 base and J by 9 bases, with 13 bases between them. The CDR3 has 14 amino acids. The CDR3 DNA reads TGTGCCAGCAGTGAAGAGGCGGGGCCCCCGCCCCAGCATTTT. It is translated as CASSEEAGPPPQHF.

This clonotype has just a few counts. J is TRBJ2-5 and V is TRBV11-2, with a tentative D call TRBD1 (5 bases). The germline CDR1 and CDR2 sequences are SGHAT and FQNNGV. This CDR3 region has 15 residues. V gave up 5 bases and J gave up 5 bases, with 18 bases separating them. This chain's CDR3 is CASSPWGRGKETQYF. CDR3 coding DNA: TGTGCCAGCAGCCCCTGGGGAAGGGGTAAGGAGACCCAGTACTTC.

This clonotype was observed at least ten times. The chain is built from TRBV3-1 and TRBJ1-1; D may be TRBD1 (5 bases). This CDR3 spans 15 amino acids. Per germline, CDR1 LGHDT and CDR2 YNNKEL (reference sequence). V dropped 4 bases and J dropped 0 bases, with 12 bases sitting between them. CDR3 region: CASSPPRGLNTEAFF. For the CDR3, the DNA is TGTGCCAGCAGCCCCCCACGGGGGTTGAACACTGAAGCTTTCTTT.

The chain carries TRBV4-3 and TRBJ1-5; possible D gene TRBD1, 5 bases. There are 16 residues in the CDR3. Per germline, CDR1 LGHNA and CDR2 YSLEER. The V end was cut by 0 bases, the J end by 1 base, with 10 bases between. CDR3 sequence reads: CASSQDLRGSNQPQHF. DNA for the CDR3: TGCGCCAGCAGCCAAGATCTGAGGGGCAGCAATCAGCCCCAGCATTTT.

This clonotype appeared a few times. The chain links TRBV5-1 to TRBJ2-7; 8 bases fit TRBD1. This CDR3 contains 16 residues. The germline gives CDR1 SGHRS, CDR2 YFSETQ. V lost 7 bases and J lost 12; bases outside the gene matches: 24. The CDR3 here is CASRTGRTRWQEALYF. The CDR3 nucleotides are TGCGCCAGCCGGACAGGGAGAACTAGGTGGCAGGAGGCGCTGTACTTC.

This clonotype was seen a single time. The chain couples TRBV15 to TRBJ2-3, with 7 bases matching TRBD1. Germline CDR1 LNHNV, CDR2 YYDKDF (reference sequence). This CDR3 is 17 amino acids long. The V and J ends lost 0 bases and 6 bases, in that order; junction bases with no gene match: 12. The DNA of the CDR3 is TGTGCCACCAGCAGAGATTTTAAGGGGGCGCATACTGATACGCAGTATTTT. This sequence encodes CATSRDFKGAHTDTQYF.

The table lists this clonotype with a few counts. The rearrangement uses TRBV7-2 and TRBJ1-2; D unresolved. CDR1 SGHTA and CDR2 FQGNSA come from the germline V gene. There are 12 residues in the CDR3. With 6 bases removed from V and 5 bases from J, the gap between germline ends came to 10 bases. CDR3 in DNA: TGTGCCAGCAGTTCGCGTCGATATGGCTACACCTTC. Encoded protein: CASSSRRYGYTF.

This clonotype was observed at least ten times. The chain joins TRBV9 to TRBJ1-1; 7 bases fit TRBD1. This CDR3 has 14 residues. V shed 4 bases, J shed 4 bases, and the junction held 7 bases outside the gene matches. Germline CDR1 is SGDLS and CDR2 is YYNGEE. CDR3 region: CASSLTGVRTEAFF. CDR3 nucleotides: TGTGCCAGCAGCCTTACAGGGGTTCGCACTGAAGCTTTCTTT.

The V call is TRBV25-1, the J call TRBJ2-5; 8 positions match TRBD1. Per the germline V gene, CDR1 is MGHDK and CDR2 is SYGVNS. There are 14 residues in the CDR3. V dropped 7 bases and J dropped 5; count of bases not matched to a gene: 9. CDR3 in amino acids: CASTRAGGGETQYF. The CDR3 nucleotides read TGTGCCAGCACCCGGGCAGGGGGCGGGGAGACCCAGTACTTC.

The chain combines TRBV4-2 with TRBJ1-3; maybe TRBD1 (5 bases). V was pared by 0 bases and J by 2 bases, with 8 bases between. CDR3 length: 15 amino acids. CDR1 is LGHNA, CDR2 YNFKEQ, per germline. In DNA form, the CDR3 reads TGTGCCAGCAGCCAAGATATGACAGCTGGAAACACCATATATTTT. It is translated as CASSQDMTAGNTIYF.